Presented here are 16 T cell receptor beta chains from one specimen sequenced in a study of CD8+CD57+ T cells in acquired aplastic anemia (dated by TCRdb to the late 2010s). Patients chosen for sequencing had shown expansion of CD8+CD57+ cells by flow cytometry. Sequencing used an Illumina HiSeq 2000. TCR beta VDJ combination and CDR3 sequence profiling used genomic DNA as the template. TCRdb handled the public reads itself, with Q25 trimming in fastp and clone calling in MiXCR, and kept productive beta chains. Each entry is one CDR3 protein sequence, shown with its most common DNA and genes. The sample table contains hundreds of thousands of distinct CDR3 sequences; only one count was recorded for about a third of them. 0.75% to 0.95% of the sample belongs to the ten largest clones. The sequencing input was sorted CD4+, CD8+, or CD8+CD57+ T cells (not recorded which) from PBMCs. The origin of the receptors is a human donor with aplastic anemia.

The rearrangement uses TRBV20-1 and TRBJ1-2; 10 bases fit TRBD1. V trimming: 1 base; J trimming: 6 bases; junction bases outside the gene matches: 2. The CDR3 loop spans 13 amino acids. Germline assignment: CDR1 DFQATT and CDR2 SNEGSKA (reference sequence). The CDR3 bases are TGCAGTGCTAGAGTGGACAGGGGGGATGGCTACACCTTC. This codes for CSARVDRGDGYTF.

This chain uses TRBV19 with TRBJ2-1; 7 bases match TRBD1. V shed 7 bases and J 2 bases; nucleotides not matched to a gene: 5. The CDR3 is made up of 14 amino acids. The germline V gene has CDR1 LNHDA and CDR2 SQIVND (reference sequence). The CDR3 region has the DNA TGTGCCAGTAAAACAGGGGCCACCTACAATGAGCAGTTCTTC. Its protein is CASKTGATYNEQFF.

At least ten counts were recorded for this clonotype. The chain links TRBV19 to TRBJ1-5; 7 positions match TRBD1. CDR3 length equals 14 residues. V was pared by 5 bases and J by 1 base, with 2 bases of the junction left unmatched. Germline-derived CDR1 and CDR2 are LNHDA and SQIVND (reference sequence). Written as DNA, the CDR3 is TGTGCCAGTAGTTCGGACAGGAGCAATCAGCCCCAGCATTTT. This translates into CASSSDRSNQPQHF.

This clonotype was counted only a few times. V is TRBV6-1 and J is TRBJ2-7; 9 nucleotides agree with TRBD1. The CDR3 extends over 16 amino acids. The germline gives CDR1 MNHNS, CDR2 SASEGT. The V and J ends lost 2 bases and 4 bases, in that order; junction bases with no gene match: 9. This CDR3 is CASSEPGQGLGYEQYF. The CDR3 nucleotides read TGTGCCAGCAGTGAACCGGGACAGGGTTTAGGGTACGAGCAGTACTTC.

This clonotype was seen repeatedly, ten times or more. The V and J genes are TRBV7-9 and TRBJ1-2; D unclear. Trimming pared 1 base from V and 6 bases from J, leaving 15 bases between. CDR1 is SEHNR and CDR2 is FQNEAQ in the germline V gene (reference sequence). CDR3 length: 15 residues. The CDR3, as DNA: TGTGCCAGCAGCTTAGGAGGATCCCAGGTTAATGGCTACACCTTC. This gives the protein CASSLGGSQVNGYTF.

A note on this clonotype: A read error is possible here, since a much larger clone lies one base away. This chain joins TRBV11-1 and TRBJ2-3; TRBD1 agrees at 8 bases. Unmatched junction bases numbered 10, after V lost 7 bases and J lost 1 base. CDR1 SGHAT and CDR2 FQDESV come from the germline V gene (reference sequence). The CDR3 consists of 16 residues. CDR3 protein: CASNQGAAAGTDTQYF. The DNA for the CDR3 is TGTGCCAGCAACCAGGGGGCTGCAGCGGGCACAGATACGCAGTATTTT.

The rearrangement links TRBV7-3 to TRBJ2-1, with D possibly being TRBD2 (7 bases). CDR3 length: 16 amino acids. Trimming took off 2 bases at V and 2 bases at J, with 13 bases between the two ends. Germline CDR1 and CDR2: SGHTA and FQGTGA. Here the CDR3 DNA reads TGTGCCAGCAGCTTACACGGGGGGCCTACCTACAATGAGCAGTTCTTC. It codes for CASSLHGGPTYNEQFF.

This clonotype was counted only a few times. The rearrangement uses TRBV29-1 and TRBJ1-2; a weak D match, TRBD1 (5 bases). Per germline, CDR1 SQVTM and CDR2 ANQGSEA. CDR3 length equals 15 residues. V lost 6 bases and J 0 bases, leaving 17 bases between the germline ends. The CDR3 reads CSVPLRGSSNYGYTF. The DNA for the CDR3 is TGCAGCGTGCCCCTCCGGGGCAGTTCTAACTATGGCTACACCTTC.

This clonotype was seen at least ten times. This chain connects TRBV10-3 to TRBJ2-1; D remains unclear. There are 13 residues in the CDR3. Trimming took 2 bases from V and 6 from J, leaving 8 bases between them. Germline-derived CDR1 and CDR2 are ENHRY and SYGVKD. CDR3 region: CAISEGFVNEQFF. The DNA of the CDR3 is TGTGCCATCAGTGAGGGTTTCGTCAATGAGCAGTTCTTC.

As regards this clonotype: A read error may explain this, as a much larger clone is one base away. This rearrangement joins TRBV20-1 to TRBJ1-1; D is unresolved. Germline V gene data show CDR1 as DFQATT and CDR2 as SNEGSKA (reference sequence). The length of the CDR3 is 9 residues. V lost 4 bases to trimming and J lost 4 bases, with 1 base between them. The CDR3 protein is CSATTEAFF. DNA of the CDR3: TGCAGTGCTACCACTGAAGCTTTCTTT.

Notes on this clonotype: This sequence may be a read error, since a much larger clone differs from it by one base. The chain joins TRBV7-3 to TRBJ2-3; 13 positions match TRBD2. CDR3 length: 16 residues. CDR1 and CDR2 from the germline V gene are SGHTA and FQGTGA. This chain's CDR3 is CANSSGLAGGTDTQYF. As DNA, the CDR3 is TGTGCCAACAGCTCAGGACTAGCGGGAGGCACAGATACGCAGTATTTT.

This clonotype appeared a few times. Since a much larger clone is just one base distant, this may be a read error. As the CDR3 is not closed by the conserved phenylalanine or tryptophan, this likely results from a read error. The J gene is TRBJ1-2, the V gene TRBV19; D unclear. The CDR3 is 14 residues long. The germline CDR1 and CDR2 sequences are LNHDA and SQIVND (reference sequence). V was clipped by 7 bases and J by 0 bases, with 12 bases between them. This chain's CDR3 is CASTALTANYGYTL. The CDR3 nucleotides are TGTGCCAGTACCGCCCTTACAGCTAACTATGGCTACACCCTC.

The CDR3 region is CASSRDTSTSYEQYF. CDR3 DNA sequence: TGTGCCAGCAGCCGCGATACATCAACCTCCTACGAGCAGTACTTC. The chain has TRBV7-9 and TRBJ2-7; D is unresolved. This CDR3 contains 15 residues. Germline CDR1 reads SEHNR; CDR2 reads FQNEAQ (reference sequence). V shed 5 bases and J shed 0 bases, with 14 bases lying between them.

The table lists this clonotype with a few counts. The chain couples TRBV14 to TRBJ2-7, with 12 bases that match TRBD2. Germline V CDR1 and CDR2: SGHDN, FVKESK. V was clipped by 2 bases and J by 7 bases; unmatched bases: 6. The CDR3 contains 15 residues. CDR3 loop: CASSQPGTSGSEQYF. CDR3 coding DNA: TGTGCCAGCAGCCAACCCGGGACTAGCGGGTCGGAGCAGTACTTC.

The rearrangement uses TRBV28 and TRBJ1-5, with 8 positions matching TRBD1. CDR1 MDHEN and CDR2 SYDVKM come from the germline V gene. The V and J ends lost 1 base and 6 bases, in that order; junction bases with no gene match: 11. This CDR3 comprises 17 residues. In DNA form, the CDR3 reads TGTGCCAGCAGTTTATATTTGTTGGGCAGGGGGCTTCAGCCCCAGCATTTT. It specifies CASSLYLLGRGLQPQHF.

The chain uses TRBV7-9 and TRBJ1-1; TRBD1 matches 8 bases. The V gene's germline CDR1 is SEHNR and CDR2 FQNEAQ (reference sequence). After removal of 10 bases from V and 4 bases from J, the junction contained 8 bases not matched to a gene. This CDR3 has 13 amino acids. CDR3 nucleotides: TGTGCCACCGAACAGGGGGAGGGCACTGAAGCTTTCTTT. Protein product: CATEQGEGTEAFF.